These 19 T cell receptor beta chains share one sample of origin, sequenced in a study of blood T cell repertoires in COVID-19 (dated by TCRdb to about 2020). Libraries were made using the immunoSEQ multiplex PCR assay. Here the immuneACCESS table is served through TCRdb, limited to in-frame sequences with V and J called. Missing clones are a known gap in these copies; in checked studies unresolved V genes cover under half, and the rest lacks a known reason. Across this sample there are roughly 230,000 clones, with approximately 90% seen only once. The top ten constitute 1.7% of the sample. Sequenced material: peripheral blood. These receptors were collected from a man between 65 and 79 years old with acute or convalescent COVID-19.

This CDR3 reads CASSSGLAGANEQFF. CDR3 coding DNA: TGTGCCAGCAGCTCGGGACTAGCGGGAGCGAATGAGCAGTTCTTC. V is TRBV7-3 and J is TRBJ2-1, with 14 bases that match TRBD2. Germline CDR1 and CDR2: SGHTA and FQGTGA. V was clipped by 4 bases and J by 7 bases; unmatched bases: 3. This CDR3 is built from 15 residues.

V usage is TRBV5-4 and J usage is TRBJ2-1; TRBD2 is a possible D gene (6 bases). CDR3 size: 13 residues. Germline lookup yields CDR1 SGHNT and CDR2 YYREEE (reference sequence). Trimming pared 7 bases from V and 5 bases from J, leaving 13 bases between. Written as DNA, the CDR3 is TGTGCCAGCCGGCGGGACTCACACAATGAGCAGTTCTTC. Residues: CASRRDSHNEQFF. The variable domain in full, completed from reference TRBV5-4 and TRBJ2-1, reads ETGVTQSPTHLIKTRGQQVTLRCSSQSGHNTVSWYQQALGQGPQFIFQYYREEENGRGNFPPRFSGLQFPNYSSELNVNALELDDSALYLCASRRDSHNEQFFGPGTRLTVL.

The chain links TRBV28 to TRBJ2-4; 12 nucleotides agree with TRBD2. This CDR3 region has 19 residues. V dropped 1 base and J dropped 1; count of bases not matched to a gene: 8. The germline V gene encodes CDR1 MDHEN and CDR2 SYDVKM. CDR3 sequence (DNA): TGTGCCAGCAGTTTATCAACTAGCGGGAGGAGGTTTGCCAAAAACATTCAGTACTTC. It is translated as CASSLSTSGRRFAKNIQYF. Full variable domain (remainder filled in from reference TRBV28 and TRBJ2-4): DVKVTQSSRYLVKRTGEKVFLECVQDMDHENMFWYRQDPGLGLRLIYFSYDVKMKEKGDIPEGYSVSREKKERFSLILESASTNQTSMYLCASSLSTSGRRFAKNIQYFGAGTRLSVL.

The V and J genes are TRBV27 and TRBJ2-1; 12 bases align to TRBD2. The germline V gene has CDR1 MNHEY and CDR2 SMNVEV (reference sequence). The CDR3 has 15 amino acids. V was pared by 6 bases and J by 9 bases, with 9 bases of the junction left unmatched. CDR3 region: CASRGLAGTLGEQFF. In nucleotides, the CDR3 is TGTGCCAGCAGAGGACTAGCGGGGACTCTAGGTGAGCAGTTCTTC.

In DNA form, the CDR3 reads TGTGCCAGCAGTGAAGGGGCTCGGGGACAGCCCCAGCATTTT. Residues: CASSEGARGQPQHF. The chain links TRBV6-1 to TRBJ1-5; the D is unclear. The CDR3 length is 14 residues. Trimming removed 1 base at V and 7 bases at J, with 11 bases between. From germline, CDR1 is MNHNS and CDR2 SASEGT.

The CDR3 DNA follows: TGTGCCAGCTCCCCTACGACAGGGATGGAGACCCAGTACTTC. Amino acids: CASSPTTGMETQYF. The rearrangement uses TRBV18 and TRBJ2-5; 7 bases match TRBD1. The J segment lost 5 bases and the V segment lost 6 bases, leaving 9 bases of the junction unmatched. The CDR3 is 14 residues long. CDR1 and CDR2 (germline): KGHSH, LQKENI.

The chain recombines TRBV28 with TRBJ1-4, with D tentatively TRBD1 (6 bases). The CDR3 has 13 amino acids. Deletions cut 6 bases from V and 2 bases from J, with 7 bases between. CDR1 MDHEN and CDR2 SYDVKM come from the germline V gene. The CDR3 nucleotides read TGTGCCAGCAGAACAGGGACTAATGAAAAACTGTTTTTT. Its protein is CASRTGTNEKLFF. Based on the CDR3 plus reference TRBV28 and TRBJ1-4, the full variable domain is DVKVTQSSRYLVKRTGEKVFLECVQDMDHENMFWYRQDPGLGLRLIYFSYDVKMKEKGDIPEGYSVSREKKERFSLILESASTNQTSMYLCASRTGTNEKLFFGSGTQLSVL.

The chain's CDR3 is CASSDRMFPNSPLHF. The CDR3 bases are TGCGCCAGCAGTGACCGTATGTTCCCCAATTCACCCCTCCACTTT. The gene calls are TRBV10-1 and TRBJ1-6; D ambiguous. CDR3 size: 15 residues. V was cut by 3 bases and J by 7 bases, with 13 bases left in between. CDR1 and CDR2 from the germline V gene are WNHNN and SYGVQD (reference sequence).

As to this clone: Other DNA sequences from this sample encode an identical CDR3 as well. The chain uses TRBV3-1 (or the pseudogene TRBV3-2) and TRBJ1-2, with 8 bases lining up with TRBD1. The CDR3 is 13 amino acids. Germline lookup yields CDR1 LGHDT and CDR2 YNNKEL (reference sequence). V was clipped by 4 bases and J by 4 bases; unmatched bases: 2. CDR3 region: CASSLGQGYGYTF. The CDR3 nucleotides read TGTGCCAGCAGCCTCGGACAGGGCTATGGCTACACCTTC.

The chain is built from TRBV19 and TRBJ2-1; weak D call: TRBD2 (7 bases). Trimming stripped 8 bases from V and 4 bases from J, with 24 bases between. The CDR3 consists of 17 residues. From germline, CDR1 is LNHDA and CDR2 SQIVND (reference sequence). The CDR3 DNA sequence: TGTGCCAGTTCCCAGGGGAGGGACAAGGGCGAATACAATGAGCAGTTCTTC. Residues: CASSQGRDKGEYNEQFF.

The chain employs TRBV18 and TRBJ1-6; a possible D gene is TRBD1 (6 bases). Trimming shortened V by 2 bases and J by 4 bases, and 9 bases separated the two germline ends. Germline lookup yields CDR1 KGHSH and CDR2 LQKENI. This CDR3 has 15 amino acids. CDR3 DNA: TGTGCCAGCTCACCAAGACAGGTTTATAATTCACCCCTCCACTTT. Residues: CASSPRQVYNSPLHF.

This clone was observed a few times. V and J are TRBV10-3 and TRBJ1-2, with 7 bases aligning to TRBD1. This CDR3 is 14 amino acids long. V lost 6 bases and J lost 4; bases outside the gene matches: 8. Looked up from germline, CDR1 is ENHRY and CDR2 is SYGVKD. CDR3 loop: CAIRDWTGVYGYTF. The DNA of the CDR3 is TGTGCCATCAGGGACTGGACAGGAGTCTATGGCTACACCTTC.

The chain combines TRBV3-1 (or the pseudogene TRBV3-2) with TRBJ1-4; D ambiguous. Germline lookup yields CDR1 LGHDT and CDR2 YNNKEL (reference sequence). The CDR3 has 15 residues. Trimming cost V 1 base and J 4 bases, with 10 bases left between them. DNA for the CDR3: TGTGCCAGCAGCCAAGCAAAAGCGATTAATGAAAAACTGTTTTTT. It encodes CASSQAKAINEKLFF.

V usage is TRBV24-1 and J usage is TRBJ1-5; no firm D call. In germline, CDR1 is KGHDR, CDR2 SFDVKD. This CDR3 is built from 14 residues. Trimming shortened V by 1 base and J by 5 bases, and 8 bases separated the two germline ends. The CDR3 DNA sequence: TGTGCCACCAGTGATTTTTCCGGGGATCAGCCCCAGCATTTT. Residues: CATSDFSGDQPQHF.

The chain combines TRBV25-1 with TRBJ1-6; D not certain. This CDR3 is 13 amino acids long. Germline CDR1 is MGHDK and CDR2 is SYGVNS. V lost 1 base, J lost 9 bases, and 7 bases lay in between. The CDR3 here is CASSEFPGSPLHF. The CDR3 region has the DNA TGTGCCAGCAGTGAATTCCCAGGTTCACCCCTCCACTTT. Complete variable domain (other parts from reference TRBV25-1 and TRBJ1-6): EADIYQTPRYLVIGTGKKITLECSQTMGHDKMYWYQQDPGMELHLIHYSYGVNSTEKGDLSSESTVSRIRTEHFPLTLESARPSHTSQYLCASSEFPGSPLHFGNGTRLTVT.

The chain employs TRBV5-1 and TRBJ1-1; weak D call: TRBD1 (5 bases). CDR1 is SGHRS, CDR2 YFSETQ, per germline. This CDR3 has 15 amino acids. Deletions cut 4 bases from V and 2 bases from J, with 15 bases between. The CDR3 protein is CASSLGLLSNTEAFF. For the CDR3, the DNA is TGCGCCAGCAGCCTGGGGCTTCTTTCTAACACTGAAGCTTTCTTT.

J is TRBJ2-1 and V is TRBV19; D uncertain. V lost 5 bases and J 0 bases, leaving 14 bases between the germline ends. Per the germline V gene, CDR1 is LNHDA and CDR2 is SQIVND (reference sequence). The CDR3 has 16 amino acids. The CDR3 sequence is CASSPQRGSSYNEQFF. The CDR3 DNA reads TGTGCCAGTAGTCCCCAGCGCGGTAGCTCCTACAATGAGCAGTTCTTC. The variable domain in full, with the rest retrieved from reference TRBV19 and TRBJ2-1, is DGGITQSPKYLFRKEGQNVTLSCEQNLNHDAMYWYRQDPGQGLRLIYYSQIVNDFQKGDIAEGYSVSREKKESFPLTVTSAQKNPTAFYLCASSPQRGSSYNEQFFGPGTRLTVL.

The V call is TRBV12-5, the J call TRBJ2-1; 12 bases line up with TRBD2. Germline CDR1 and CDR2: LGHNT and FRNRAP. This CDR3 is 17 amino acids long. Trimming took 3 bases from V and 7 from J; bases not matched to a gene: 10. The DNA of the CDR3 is TGTGCTAGTGGTTTATTTAAAGGACTAGCGGGAACTAATGAGCAGTTCTTC. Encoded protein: CASGLFKGLAGTNEQFF. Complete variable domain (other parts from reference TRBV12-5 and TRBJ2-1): DARVTQTPRHKVTEMGQEVTMRCQPILGHNTVFWYRQTMMQGLELLAYFRNRAPLDDSGMPKDRFSAEMPDATLATLKIQPSEPRDSAVYFCASGLFKGLAGTNEQFFGPGTRLTVL.

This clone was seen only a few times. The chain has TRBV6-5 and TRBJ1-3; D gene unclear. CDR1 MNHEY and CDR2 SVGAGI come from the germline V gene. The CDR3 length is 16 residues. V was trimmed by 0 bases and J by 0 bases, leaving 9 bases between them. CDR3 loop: CASSYSGLISGNTIYF. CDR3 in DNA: TGTGCCAGCAGTTACTCCGGACTTATCTCTGGAAACACCATATATTTT.